These 21 T cell receptor beta chains were sequenced from one sample in a study of human T cells and chemical hapten exposure (dated by TCRdb to the early 2020s). The sample's time point label, decoded: patch test 1, 2 weeks after DPC sensitization. The treatment or condition label, read with the paper, signifies: therapeutic diphenylcyclopropenone sensitization with weekly scalp DPC. The library was generated by RACE. The listed sequencing device is NextSeq 500. The public reads were quality trimmed at Q25 with fastp and then assembled into clones with MiXCR by TCRdb, keeping productive beta chains. Entries that share a CDR3 protein sequence are merged under the most common genes and DNA. The sample records about 360,000 distinct CDR3 sequences, about 4.4% of which are singletons. The ten largest account for under 3% of the sample. Sequencing was performed on whole blood, taken in connection with sensitization to the hapten diphenylcyclopropenone (DPC). The receptor source for this set is a woman in her 50s with alopecia areata. Some clones in this sample may be carry-over from other donors' samples.

The rearrangement joins TRBV12-3 or TRBV12-4 to TRBJ1-1; TRBD1 might be the D (5 bases). The germline V and J ends were trimmed by 3 bases and 4 bases, with 12 bases remaining between them. This CDR3 contains 14 residues. CDR3 sequence: CASSLGGRATEAFF. The CDR3 DNA reads TGTGCCAGCAGTTTGGGGGGGAGGGCCACTGAAGCTTTCTTT.

In this sample, this clonotype turned up once. A much larger clone lies a single base off, so this may be a read error. Because it lacks the conserved phenylalanine or tryptophan at the end, this CDR3 is likely a read error. The J gene is TRBJ2-2, the V gene TRBV7-3; the D gene is possibly TRBD1 (6 bases). This CDR3 is 16 amino acids long. V was trimmed by 5 bases and J by 2 bases, leaving 15 bases between them. In germline, CDR1 is SGHTA, CDR2 FQGTGA. CDR3 amino acids: CASSLVPGHNTGELFS. CDR3 DNA: TGTGCCAGCAGCCTCGTCCCGGGACACAACACCGGGGAGCTGTTTTCT.

In its sample, this clonotype was seen many times. The genes are TRBV6-2 or TRBV6-3 and TRBJ1-5; possible D gene TRBD1, 6 bases. The CDR3 is made up of 14 amino acids. V gave up 4 bases and J gave up 7 bases, with 14 bases separating them. Germline lookup yields CDR1 MNHEY and CDR2 SVGEGT. The CDR3 sequence: CASSSTGQLQPQHF. The CDR3 nucleotides read TGTGCCAGCAGTTCCACGGGACAACTACAGCCCCAGCATTTT.

V is TRBV6-5 and J is TRBJ1-6, with TRBD1 matching over 8 bases. This CDR3 region has 15 residues. Germline V gene sequence: CDR1 MNHEY, CDR2 SVGAGI. V lost 5 bases to trimming and J lost 9 bases; unmatched junction nucleotides: 9. In DNA form, the CDR3 reads TGTGCCAGCAGTCCGACAGGGGATAAAGGTTCACCCCTCCACTTT. Encoded protein: CASSPTGDKGSPLHF.

This clonotype appeared a few times. This chain uses TRBV6-6 with TRBJ2-7; 8 bases map to TRBD2. The CDR3 loop spans 14 amino acids. CDR1 MNHNY and CDR2 SVGAGI come from the germline V gene (reference sequence). V shed 2 bases, J shed 3 bases, and the junction held 3 bases outside the gene matches. CDR3 protein: CASSYLREGYEQYF. The CDR3 nucleotides read TGTGCCAGCAGTTACCTCCGGGAGGGCTACGAGCAGTACTTC.

The chain combines TRBV20-1 with TRBJ1-4; a possible D gene is TRBD1 (6 bases). The CDR3 length is 14 residues. V lost 0 bases and J lost 7, with 12 bases in between. Germline CDR1 and CDR2: DFQATT and SNEGSKA (reference sequence). This CDR3 is CSARDPQGGEKLFF. CDR3 sequence (DNA): TGCAGTGCTAGAGATCCACAGGGTGGTGAAAAACTGTTTTTT.

This clonotype was recorded a few times. The chain combines TRBV11-3 with TRBJ2-3; unclear D gene. The germline V gene encodes CDR1 SGHNT and CDR2 YENEEA. The CDR3 sequence is 14 residues long. Trimming left V 0 bases short and J 5 bases short, with 9 bases between. CDR3 DNA: TGTGCCAGCAGCTTAGATTGGGCCCAAGATACGCAGTATTTT. It specifies CASSLDWAQDTQYF.

The V and J genes are TRBV2 and TRBJ1-6, with D unclear. The ends were cut back, 7 bases at V and 5 bases at J, with 3 bases in the middle. This CDR3 region has 11 residues. Per germline, CDR1 SNHLY and CDR2 FYNNEI. CDR3 nucleotides: TGTGCCAGCAAGGATAATTCACCCCTCCACTTT. It yields the protein CASKDNSPLHF.

This sequence joins TRBV5-1 and TRBJ2-2; D gene ambiguous. Trimming left V 1 base short and J 2 bases short, with 15 bases between. Germline V lookup: CDR1 SGHRS, CDR2 YFSETQ. This CDR3 has 17 residues. The CDR3: CASSLLPTTVNTGELFF. DNA of the CDR3: TGCGCCAGCAGCTTGCTCCCAACGACGGTTAACACCGGGGAGCTGTTTTTT.

This clonotype was observed at least ten times. The chain has TRBV9 and TRBJ2-4, with D hard to call. The V end was cut by 3 bases, the J end by 8 bases, with 15 bases between. The CDR3 contains 14 residues. The V gene's germline CDR1 is SGDLS and CDR2 YYNGEE. CDR3: CASSEDRAVDIQYF. The CDR3, as DNA: TGTGCCAGCAGCGAGGATAGAGCCGTGGACATTCAGTACTTC.

There are a few counts of this clonotype. The rearrangement joins TRBV6-1 to TRBJ1-6; TRBD1 might be the D (5 bases). There are 16 residues in the CDR3. CDR1 and CDR2 (germline): MNHNS, SASEGT. Trimming stripped 9 bases from V and 8 bases from J, with 23 bases between. CDR3: CASRTGTPYRDSPLHF. CDR3 DNA sequence: TGTGCCAGTCGAACCGGGACTCCATATCGGGATTCACCCCTCCACTTT.

This clonotype was counted between two and nine times. This chain joins TRBV12-3 or TRBV12-4 and TRBJ1-4; D is possibly TRBD1 (6 bases). The CDR3 spans 14 residues. Trimming removed 6 bases from V and 8 bases from J, with 16 bases in between. For the CDR3, the DNA is TGTGCCAGCAGCGCACAGGGACGGAACGAAAAACTGTTTTTT. It codes for CASSAQGRNEKLFF.

This clonotype was seen repeatedly, ten times or more. The chain has TRBV7-9 and TRBJ2-7, with a tentative D call TRBD2 (6 bases). The V end was cut by 6 bases, the J end by 2 bases, with 14 bases between. Germline assignment: CDR1 SEHNR and CDR2 FQNEAQ (reference sequence). The CDR3 spans 14 residues. The CDR3, as DNA: TGTGCCAGCAGGGGGAGGAACCACCCCTACGAGCAGTACTTC. Amino acid sequence: CASRGRNHPYEQYF.

The chain recombines TRBV6-5 with TRBJ2-3, with TRBD1 matching over 8 bases. The CDR3 length is 13 residues. In germline, CDR1 is MNHEY, CDR2 SVGAGI. V was clipped by 6 bases and J by 5 bases; unmatched bases: 4. The CDR3 DNA follows: TGTGCCAGCAGGTCGACAGGGGAAGATACGCAGTATTTT. Its protein is CASRSTGEDTQYF.

This clonotype was found many times. DNA of the CDR3: TGCAGCGTTGAGGGACCGGACGCCTACGAGCAGTACTTC. Amino acid sequence: CSVEGPDAYEQYF. The J gene is TRBJ2-7, the V gene TRBV29-1, with D perhaps being TRBD1 or TRBD2 (5 bases each). Germline loops: CDR1 SQVTM, CDR2 ANQGSEA. Trimming left V 3 bases short and J 2 bases short, with 11 bases between. This CDR3 is built from 13 residues.

The chain recombines TRBV7-9 with TRBJ2-1; 9 bases are shared with TRBD1. This CDR3 is built from 15 residues. The V gene end was trimmed by 2 bases and the J gene end by 6 bases; junction bases not matched to a gene: 5. Germline CDR1 SEHNR, CDR2 FQNEAQ (reference sequence). The CDR3, as DNA: TGTGCCAGCAGCTTAAAGGGACAGGGTCCCAATGAGCAGTTCTTC. Translation: CASSLKGQGPNEQFF.

This clonotype was seen at least ten times. This chain connects TRBV5-1 to TRBJ2-3; D unresolved. This CDR3 spans 15 amino acids. Looked up from germline, CDR1 is SGHRS and CDR2 is YFSETQ. Trimming cost V 0 bases and J 0 bases, with 8 bases left between them. The CDR3 region has the DNA TGCGCCAGCAGCTTGGGGTTTACTAGCACAGATACGCAGTATTTT. It is translated as CASSLGFTSTDTQYF.

A few counts support this clonotype. V and J are TRBV5-6 and TRBJ2-7; tentatively, D is TRBD2 (6 bases). Germline V gene lookup returns CDR1 SGHDT and CDR2 YYEEEE. Trimming shortened V by 4 bases and J by 0 bases, and 20 bases separated the two germline ends. The CDR3 runs to 17 residues. The CDR3 bases are TGTGCCAGCAGCATACGACTGGCGGGGACGACCTCCTACGAGCAGTACTTC. Translation gives CASSIRLAGTTSYEQYF.

The chain is built from TRBV10-3 and TRBJ1-1, with a tentative D call TRBD1 (5 bases). Germline V gives CDR1 ENHRY, CDR2 SYGVKD. V shed 7 bases and J shed 4 bases, with 7 bases lying between them. The CDR3 has 11 residues. This CDR3 reads CAINGGTEAFF. The CDR3 DNA reads as TGTGCCATCAACGGGGGCACTGAAGCTTTCTTT.

The chain joins TRBV4-1 to TRBJ2-5; D gene unclear. V was clipped by 4 bases and J by 3 bases, with 12 bases between them. Germline CDR1 reads MGHRA; CDR2 reads YSYEKL. This CDR3 comprises 14 residues. The CDR3 is CASSRRALEETQYF. The CDR3 bases are TGCGCCAGCAGCCGCCGGGCATTAGAAGAGACCCAGTACTTC.

As concerns this clonotype: A much larger clone differs by one base, so this may be a read error. The chain joins TRBV2 to TRBJ2-1; D uncertain. The CDR3 is 14 residues long. Trimming left V 3 bases short and J 6 bases short, with 12 bases between. The V gene's germline CDR1 is SNHLY and CDR2 FYNNEI. The CDR3 DNA sequence: TGTGCCAGCAGTGACCCCCGGAGCTGCAATGAGCAGTTCTTC. Amino acid sequence: CASSDPRSCNEQFF.